These T cell receptor beta chains were read from a single sample in a study of control samples from healthy donors and cancer patients. Profiled with immunoSEQ multiplex PCR; TCRdb holds only in-frame clones, not every one. This sample has tens of thousands of clones; 85% to 90% occur once, and the top ten carry around 5.8%. Sequencing was done on a sample of blood. These receptors came from a man between 45 and 60 years old in good health. CDR3s include the opening cysteine and the closing phenylalanine or tryptophan. Fields, in order: CDR3 DNA, CDR3 protein, clone size, J gene, D gene, V gene. D genes are given only for firm matches. Clone size is shown for a subset of rows, as once, few, many or a class of expanded clone.

CDR3nt: TGTGCCAGCGGAGAGTACACTGAAGCTTTCTTT; CDR3aa: CASGEYTEAFF; abundance: .; j_gene: TRBJ1-1; d_gene: .; v_gene: TRBV2
CDR3nt: TGTGCCAGCAGCTTAGAAAGGCAGGGCGCCCTATCCACCTTC; CDR3aa: CASSLERQGALSTF; abundance: .; j_gene: TRBJ1-2; d_gene: .; v_gene: TRBV7-9
CDR3nt: TGTGCCAGCAGCCAAGGCACTGTGAGTAAAAAACTGTTTTTT; CDR3aa: CASSQGTVSKKLFF; abundance: .; j_gene: TRBJ1-4; d_gene: .; v_gene: TRBV3-1/TRBV3-2
CDR3nt: TGTGCCAGCTCACCCCCCACGGTTCCCCTCCGCGGAAAGACCCAGTACTTC; CDR3aa: CASSPPTVPLRGKTQYF; abundance: .; j_gene: TRBJ2-5; d_gene: .; v_gene: TRBV18
CDR3nt: TGTGCCAGCAGTCCAGGGTACGGTTCACCCCTCCACTTT; CDR3aa: CASSPGYGSPLHF; abundance: .; j_gene: TRBJ1-6; d_gene: .; v_gene: TRBV6-5
CDR3nt: TGTGCCAGCAGCCCGTTTAGGGGGCAAGGCGGGGAGCTGTTTTTT; CDR3aa: CASSPFRGQGGELFF; abundance: .; j_gene: TRBJ2-2; d_gene: TRBD1; v_gene: TRBV7-9
CDR3nt: TGTGCCATCAGTGAGCACAGGGAAGAGACCCAGTACTTC; CDR3aa: CAISEHREETQYF; abundance: once; j_gene: TRBJ2-5; d_gene: .; v_gene: TRBV10-3
CDR3nt: TGTGCCAGCAGCCAAGGACAGGCCCACACCATATATTTT; CDR3aa: CASSQGQAHTIYF; abundance: few; j_gene: TRBJ1-3; d_gene: .; v_gene: TRBV3-1/TRBV3-2
CDR3nt: TGTGCCTGGAGTGTTCGGGGAAAACTGTTTTTT; CDR3aa: CAWSVRGKLFF; abundance: .; j_gene: TRBJ1-4; d_gene: .; v_gene: TRBV30
CDR3nt: TGTGCCAGCAGCTCCACACTAAAGTCAGATACGCAGTATTTT; CDR3aa: CASSSTLKSDTQYF; abundance: .; j_gene: TRBJ2-3; d_gene: .; v_gene: TRBV7-3
CDR3nt: TGCAGCGTTGAGGGGGGGGAAACTGAAGCTTTCTTT; CDR3aa: CSVEGGETEAFF; abundance: .; j_gene: TRBJ1-1; d_gene: .; v_gene: TRBV29-1
CDR3nt: TGTGCCAGCAGCTCCAGCGGGGCGGGTGTGGAGCCTAACACTGAAGCTTTCTTT; CDR3aa: CASSSSGAGVEPNTEAFF; abundance: .; j_gene: TRBJ1-1; d_gene: .; v_gene: TRBV7-9
CDR3nt: TGTGCCAGCAGCCAAGGCGGGACTAGCGATCGCGAGCAGTACTTC; CDR3aa: CASSQGGTSDREQYF; abundance: .; j_gene: TRBJ2-7; d_gene: TRBD2; v_gene: TRBV3-1/TRBV3-2
CDR3nt: TGTGCCTGGAAAGGAAGGCAGGACCTATCAGGCTACACCTTC; CDR3aa: CAWKGRQDLSGYTF; abundance: .; j_gene: TRBJ1-2; d_gene: .; v_gene: TRBV30
CDR3nt: TGTGCCAGCAGCCAAGGAGTTGTCAGCGCTAACTATGGCTACACCTTC; CDR3aa: CASSQGVVSANYGYTF; abundance: .; j_gene: TRBJ1-2; d_gene: .; v_gene: TRBV3-1/TRBV3-2
CDR3nt: TGTGCCAGCAGCCAAGGAGGGTCAGGGGGATATGGCTACACCTTC; CDR3aa: CASSQGGSGGYGYTF; abundance: once; j_gene: TRBJ1-2; d_gene: TRBD1; v_gene: TRBV5-6
CDR3nt: TGCAGCGATCTGGACAGGGATGGAAATGAAGCTTTCTTT; CDR3aa: CSDLDRDGNEAFF; abundance: once; j_gene: TRBJ1-1; d_gene: TRBD1; v_gene: TRBV29-1
CDR3nt: TGTGCCAGCAGCACGAGGGGGGGCGGCACCGGGGAGCTGTTTTTT; CDR3aa: CASSTRGGGTGELFF; abundance: once; j_gene: TRBJ2-2; d_gene: .; v_gene: TRBV7-9
CDR3nt: TGTGCCAGCAGTCTCCTCCCGGCGGGAGGGGATACGCAGTATTTT; CDR3aa: CASSLLPAGGDTQYF; abundance: .; j_gene: TRBJ2-3; d_gene: TRBD2; v_gene: TRBV28
CDR3nt: TGTGCCTGGAGAGCTCTTTCAGGGGGCACTGAAGCTTTCTTT; CDR3aa: CAWRALSGGTEAFF; abundance: .; j_gene: TRBJ1-1; d_gene: TRBD1; v_gene: TRBV30
CDR3nt: TGTGCCAGCAGTTTAGCGGACGAGCAGTACTTC; CDR3aa: CASSLADEQYF; abundance: .; j_gene: TRBJ2-7; d_gene: .; v_gene: TRBV12-3/TRBV12-4
CDR3nt: TGTGCCAGCAGCCTAACCGCGGGATTTAATGAAAAACTGTTTTTT; CDR3aa: CASSLTAGFNEKLFF; abundance: .; j_gene: TRBJ1-4; d_gene: .; v_gene: TRBV7-7
CDR3nt: TGTGCCACCAGTAGGGGTAGCAATCAGCCCCAGCATTTT; CDR3aa: CATSRGSNQPQHF; abundance: .; j_gene: TRBJ1-5; d_gene: .; v_gene: TRBV24-1
CDR3nt: TGTGCCAGCTCACCACTCAGGGACAGCAATGAGCAGTTCTTC; CDR3aa: CASSPLRDSNEQFF; abundance: .; j_gene: TRBJ2-1; d_gene: TRBD1; v_gene: TRBV18
CDR3nt: TGTGCCAGCAGCCAAGATGGAGGGGGTAGCTCCTATAATTCACCCCTCCACTTT; CDR3aa: CASSQDGGGSSYNSPLHF; abundance: .; j_gene: TRBJ1-6; d_gene: .; v_gene: TRBV3-1/TRBV3-2
CDR3nt: TGTGCCAGCAGCCACCGGGACAGGTCGAGCACCGGGGAGCTGTTTTTT; CDR3aa: CASSHRDRSSTGELFF; abundance: .; j_gene: TRBJ2-2; d_gene: TRBD1; v_gene: TRBV7-9
CDR3nt: TGTGCCAGCTCACCACTCCCGGCGGATAACTCTGGAAACACCATATATTTT; CDR3aa: CASSPLPADNSGNTIYF; abundance: once; j_gene: TRBJ1-3; d_gene: .; v_gene: TRBV18
CDR3nt: TGTGCCAGCACTTTCGGCCTGGGGGAAAAACTGTTTTTT; CDR3aa: CASTFGLGEKLFF; abundance: .; j_gene: TRBJ1-4; d_gene: .; v_gene: TRBV7-8
CDR3nt: TGCGCCAGCAGCCAAAGTAAGGCAGGGGGGGAAGATACGCAGTATTTT; CDR3aa: CASSQSKAGGEDTQYF; abundance: once; j_gene: TRBJ2-3; d_gene: .; v_gene: TRBV4-1
CDR3nt: TGCGCCAGCAGCTCCAGGGACAGGCGACGTCTTTTGAACACTGAAGCTTTCTTT; CDR3aa: CASSSRDRRRLLNTEAFF; abundance: once; j_gene: TRBJ1-1; d_gene: TRBD1; v_gene: TRBV10-1
CDR3nt: TGTGCCAGCAGCTTAGCACAATCGGGACGGACCAACTATGGCTACACCTTC; CDR3aa: CASSLAQSGRTNYGYTF; abundance: .; j_gene: TRBJ1-2; d_gene: .; v_gene: TRBV7-9
CDR3nt: TGTGCCAGCTCACCAACCAGGGGGCAAGAAGGCTACACCTTC; CDR3aa: CASSPTRGQEGYTF; abundance: .; j_gene: TRBJ1-2; d_gene: TRBD1; v_gene: TRBV18
CDR3nt: TGTGCCACCCGGGACAGCAGGGAGTCACCCCTCCACTTT; CDR3aa: CATRDSRESPLHF; abundance: .; j_gene: TRBJ1-6; d_gene: TRBD1; v_gene: TRBV19
CDR3nt: TGTGCCAGCAGCTTAGTTGCCAGAGGAGAGCTGTCTGTGGACACTGAAGCTTTCTTT; CDR3aa: CASSLVARGELSVDTEAFF; abundance: .; j_gene: TRBJ1-1; d_gene: .; v_gene: TRBV7-8
CDR3nt: TGTGCCAGCTCACACCTCGGTAGCAATCAGCCCCAGCATTTT; CDR3aa: CASSHLGSNQPQHF; abundance: .; j_gene: TRBJ1-5; d_gene: .; v_gene: TRBV18
CDR3nt: TGCGCCAGCAGCTTGCTAGCAGGGGAGAGCTATGGCTACACCTTC; CDR3aa: CASSLLAGESYGYTF; abundance: .; j_gene: TRBJ1-2; d_gene: .; v_gene: TRBV5-1
CDR3nt: TGTGCCAGCACCAGGTCGGGGGACCAGCCCCAGCATTTT; CDR3aa: CASTRSGDQPQHF; abundance: .; j_gene: TRBJ1-5; d_gene: .; v_gene: TRBV6-5
CDR3nt: TGTGCCAGCAGCTTCAGCTCCTATAATTCACCCCTCCACTTT; CDR3aa: CASSFSSYNSPLHF; abundance: .; j_gene: TRBJ1-6; d_gene: .; v_gene: TRBV27
CDR3nt: TGTGCCAGCAGCCTTGACAGGGCGGCAGGTAACTCTGGAAACACCATATATTTT; CDR3aa: CASSLDRAAGNSGNTIYF; abundance: .; j_gene: TRBJ1-3; d_gene: TRBD1; v_gene: TRBV7-9
CDR3nt: TGTGCTAGCAGCTTAGGAGGTCAAGAGACCCAGTACTTC; CDR3aa: CASSLGGQETQYF; abundance: .; j_gene: TRBJ2-5; d_gene: .; v_gene: TRBV7-7
CDR3nt: TGTGCCAGCTCACCTTCGATGGAGAACACTGAAGCTTTCTTT; CDR3aa: CASSPSMENTEAFF; abundance: .; j_gene: TRBJ1-1; d_gene: .; v_gene: TRBV18
CDR3nt: TGCGCCAGCAGCTTGAGCCCTAGCGGGCCTAGCACAGATACGCAGTATTTT; CDR3aa: CASSLSPSGPSTDTQYF; abundance: .; j_gene: TRBJ2-3; d_gene: TRBD2; v_gene: TRBV5-1
CDR3nt: TGTGCCAGCAGCAACAGGGGAGGGAATGAAAAACTGTTTTTT; CDR3aa: CASSNRGGNEKLFF; abundance: .; j_gene: TRBJ1-4; d_gene: TRBD1; v_gene: TRBV7-9
CDR3nt: TGTGCCATCAGTGAGTACGGGACACCCGAGGAAAAACTGTTTTTT; CDR3aa: CAISEYGTPEEKLFF; abundance: once; j_gene: TRBJ1-4; d_gene: .; v_gene: TRBV10-3
CDR3nt: TGTGCCAGCAGTTACCAAGGGGAGTTTGCTACGCAGTATTTT; CDR3aa: CASSYQGEFATQYF; abundance: few; j_gene: TRBJ2-3; d_gene: .; v_gene: TRBV6-2/TRBV6-3
CDR3nt: TGTGCCAGCAGCTTGCGGGGATGGACCTCGGGGAATTCACCCCTCCACTTT; CDR3aa: CASSLRGWTSGNSPLHF; abundance: .; j_gene: TRBJ1-6; d_gene: .; v_gene: TRBV5-4
CDR3nt: TGTGCCAGCTCACCATTGCGACAGACAGGGGAGATGAATGGCTACACCTTC; CDR3aa: CASSPLRQTGEMNGYTF; abundance: .; j_gene: TRBJ1-2; d_gene: TRBD1; v_gene: TRBV18
CDR3nt: TGTGCCAGCAGTGAACCAGGGGGGGGGACCCCTGAAGCTTTCTTT; CDR3aa: CASSEPGGGTPEAFF; abundance: .; j_gene: TRBJ1-1; d_gene: TRBD1; v_gene: TRBV6-1
CDR3nt: TGTGCCAGCTCACCCGGTGGAGAAGCTACTCAGTTCTTC; CDR3aa: CASSPGGEATQFF; abundance: .; j_gene: TRBJ2-1; d_gene: .; v_gene: TRBV18
CDR3nt: TGTGCCAGTAGTATTCGAACAGCCCTAGGGACTGAAGCTTTCTTT; CDR3aa: CASSIRTALGTEAFF; abundance: .; j_gene: TRBJ1-1; d_gene: .; v_gene: TRBV19
CDR3nt: TGTGCCAGCAGCTTGTTTGCGGGGGCTTTGGAGACCCAGTACTTC; CDR3aa: CASSLFAGALETQYF; abundance: .; j_gene: TRBJ2-5; d_gene: .; v_gene: TRBV5-6
CDR3nt: TGCAGCTCCCGGGGGGACGGCCACTCTGGAAACACCATATATTTT; CDR3aa: CSSRGDGHSGNTIYF; abundance: .; j_gene: TRBJ1-3; d_gene: .; v_gene: TRBV29-1
CDR3nt: TGTGCCAGCAAGCAAACGGGGACTACCTACGAGCAGTACTTC; CDR3aa: CASKQTGTTYEQYF; abundance: .; j_gene: TRBJ2-7; d_gene: TRBD2; v_gene: TRBV2
CDR3nt: TGCGCCAGCAGCTTGTACGATCCTGAAAAACTGTTTTTT; CDR3aa: CASSLYDPEKLFF; abundance: .; j_gene: TRBJ1-4; d_gene: .; v_gene: TRBV5-1
CDR3nt: TGTGCTAGCAGCCCAGTCAGCGGCTCCTACAATGAGCAGTTCTTC; CDR3aa: CASSPVSGSYNEQFF; abundance: .; j_gene: TRBJ2-1; d_gene: .; v_gene: TRBV7-7
CDR3nt: TGTGCCAGCAGCAGTAGCGGGGGGGCGGGCAATGAGCAGTTCTTC; CDR3aa: CASSSSGGAGNEQFF; abundance: .; j_gene: TRBJ2-1; d_gene: TRBD2; v_gene: TRBV9
CDR3nt: TGCGCCAGCAGTGAGAGGGTCCCAAATTCACCCCTCCACTTT; CDR3aa: CASSERVPNSPLHF; abundance: .; j_gene: TRBJ1-6; d_gene: .; v_gene: TRBV10-2